This TCR beta chain was captured by sequencing in a study of blood T cells in healthy people across ages. The CDR3 spans 12 residues. Germline CDR1 and CDR2: DFQATT and SNEGSKA (reference sequence). V trimming: 5 bases; J trimming: 4 bases; junction bases outside the gene matches: 5. Donors each provided about 9.5 milliliters of peripheral blood. Extractions gave at least 5.5 micrograms of total RNA per sample. Together with a sample-barcoded 5' primer, a J-beta primer mix was included in a second PCR lasting roughly 6 to 12 cycles. Every molecule of cDNA carried a tag from a template-switch adaptor with 12 random nucleotides. TCRdb itself ran the 5' RACE reads through MiXCR, one entry per CDR3 protein. The profile shows about 1,400,000 distinct CDR3 sequences, roughly 40% of them singletons.

The TCR comes from a woman between 18 and 30 years old in good health. The chain joins TRBV20-1 to TRBJ2-7, with 7 positions matching TRBD2. The sample consisted of blood. CDR3 region: CSARAGEYEQYF. CDR3 DNA sequence: TGCAGTGCTCGGGCGGGGGAATACGAGCAGTACTTC.